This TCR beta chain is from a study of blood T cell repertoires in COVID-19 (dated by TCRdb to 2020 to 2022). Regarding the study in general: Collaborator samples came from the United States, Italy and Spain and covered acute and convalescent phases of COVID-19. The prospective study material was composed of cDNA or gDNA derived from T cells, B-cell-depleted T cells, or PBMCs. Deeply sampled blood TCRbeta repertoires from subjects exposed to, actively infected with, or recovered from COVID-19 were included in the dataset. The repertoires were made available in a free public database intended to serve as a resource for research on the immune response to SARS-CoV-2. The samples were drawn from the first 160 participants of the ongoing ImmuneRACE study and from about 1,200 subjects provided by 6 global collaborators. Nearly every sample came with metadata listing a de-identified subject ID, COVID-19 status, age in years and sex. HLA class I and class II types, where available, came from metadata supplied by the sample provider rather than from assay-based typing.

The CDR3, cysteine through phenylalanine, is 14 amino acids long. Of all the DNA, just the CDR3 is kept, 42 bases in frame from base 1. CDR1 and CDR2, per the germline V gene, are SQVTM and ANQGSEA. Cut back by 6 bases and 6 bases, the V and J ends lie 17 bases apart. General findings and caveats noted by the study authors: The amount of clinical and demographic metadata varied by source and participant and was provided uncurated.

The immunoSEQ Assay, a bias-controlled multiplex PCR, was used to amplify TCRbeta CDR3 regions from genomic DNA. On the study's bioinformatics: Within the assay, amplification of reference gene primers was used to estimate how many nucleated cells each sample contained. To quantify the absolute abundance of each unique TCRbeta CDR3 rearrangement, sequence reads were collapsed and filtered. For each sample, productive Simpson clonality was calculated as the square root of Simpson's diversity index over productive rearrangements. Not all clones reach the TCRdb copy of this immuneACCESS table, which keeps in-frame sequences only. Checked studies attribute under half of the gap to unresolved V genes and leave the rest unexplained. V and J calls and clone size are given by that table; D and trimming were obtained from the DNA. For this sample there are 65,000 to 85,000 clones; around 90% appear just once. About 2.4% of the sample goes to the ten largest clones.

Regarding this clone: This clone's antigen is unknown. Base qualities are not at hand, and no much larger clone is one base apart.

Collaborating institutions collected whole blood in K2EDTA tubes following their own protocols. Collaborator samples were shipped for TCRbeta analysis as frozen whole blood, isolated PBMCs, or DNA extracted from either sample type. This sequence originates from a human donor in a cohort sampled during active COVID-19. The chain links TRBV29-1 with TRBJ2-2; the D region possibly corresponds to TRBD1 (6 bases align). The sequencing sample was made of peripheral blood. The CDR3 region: CSVTYRVGSGELFF. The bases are TGCAGCGTCACCTACAGGGTTGGGTCCGGGGAGCTGTTTTTT.